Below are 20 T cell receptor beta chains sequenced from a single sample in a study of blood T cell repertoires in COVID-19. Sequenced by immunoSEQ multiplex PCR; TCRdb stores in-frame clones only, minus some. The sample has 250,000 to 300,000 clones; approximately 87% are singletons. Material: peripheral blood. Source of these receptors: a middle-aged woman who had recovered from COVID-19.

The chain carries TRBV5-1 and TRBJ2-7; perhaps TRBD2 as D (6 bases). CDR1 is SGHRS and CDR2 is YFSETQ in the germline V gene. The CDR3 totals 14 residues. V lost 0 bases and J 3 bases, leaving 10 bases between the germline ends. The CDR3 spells CASSLVGGNYEQYF. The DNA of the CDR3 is TGCGCCAGCAGCTTGGTCGGAGGGAACTACGAGCAGTACTTC.

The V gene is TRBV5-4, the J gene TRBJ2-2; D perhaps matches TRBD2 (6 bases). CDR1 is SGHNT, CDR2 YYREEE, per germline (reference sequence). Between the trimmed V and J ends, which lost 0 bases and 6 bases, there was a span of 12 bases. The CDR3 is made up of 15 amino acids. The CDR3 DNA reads TGTGCCAGCAGCTTGGAGGCGGGGAGCGCCGGGGAGCTGTTTTTT. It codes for CASSLEAGSAGELFF.

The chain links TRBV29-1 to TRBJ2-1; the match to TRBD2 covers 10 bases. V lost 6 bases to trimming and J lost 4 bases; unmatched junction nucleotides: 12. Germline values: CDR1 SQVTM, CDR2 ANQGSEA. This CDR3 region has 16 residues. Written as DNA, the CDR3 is TGCAGCGTCGTCTTCTCTAGCGGGGGAAATTACAATGAGCAGTTCTTC. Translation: CSVVFSSGGNYNEQFF.

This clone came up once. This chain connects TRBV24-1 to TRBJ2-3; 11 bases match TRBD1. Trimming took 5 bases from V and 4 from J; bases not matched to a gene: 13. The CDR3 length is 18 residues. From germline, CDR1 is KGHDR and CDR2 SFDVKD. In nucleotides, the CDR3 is TGTGCCACCAGTGCGCCCCCCGGGACAGGGGGTGAGGCAGATACGCAGTATTTT. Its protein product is CATSAPPGTGGEADTQYF.

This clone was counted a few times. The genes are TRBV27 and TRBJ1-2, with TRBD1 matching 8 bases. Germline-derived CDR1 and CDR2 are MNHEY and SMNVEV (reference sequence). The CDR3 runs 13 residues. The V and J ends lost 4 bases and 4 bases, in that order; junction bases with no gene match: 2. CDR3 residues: CASSSRGLYGYTF. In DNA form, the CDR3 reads TGTGCCAGCAGTTCCAGGGGGCTCTATGGCTACACCTTC.

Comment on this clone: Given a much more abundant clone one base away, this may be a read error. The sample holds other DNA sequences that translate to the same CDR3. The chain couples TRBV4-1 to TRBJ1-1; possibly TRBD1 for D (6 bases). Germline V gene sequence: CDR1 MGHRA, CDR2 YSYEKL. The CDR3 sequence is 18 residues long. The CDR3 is CASSQGGGRLMRVTEAFF. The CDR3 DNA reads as TGCGCCAGTAGCCAAGGGGGAGGCAGACTGATGAGGGTCACTGAAGCTTTCTTT.

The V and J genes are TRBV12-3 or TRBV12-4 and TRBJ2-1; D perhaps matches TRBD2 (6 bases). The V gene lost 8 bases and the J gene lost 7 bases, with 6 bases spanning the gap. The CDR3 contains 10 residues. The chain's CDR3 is CASGRNEQFF. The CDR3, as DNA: TGTGCCAGCGGGAGGAATGAGCAGTTCTTC.

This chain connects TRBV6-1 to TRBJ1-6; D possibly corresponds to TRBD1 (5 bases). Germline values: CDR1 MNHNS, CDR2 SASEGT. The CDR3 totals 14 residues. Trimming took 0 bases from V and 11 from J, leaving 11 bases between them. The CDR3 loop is CASSEAARVPPLHF. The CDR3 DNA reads TGTGCCAGCAGTGAAGCGGCCAGGGTGCCACCCCTCCACTTT.

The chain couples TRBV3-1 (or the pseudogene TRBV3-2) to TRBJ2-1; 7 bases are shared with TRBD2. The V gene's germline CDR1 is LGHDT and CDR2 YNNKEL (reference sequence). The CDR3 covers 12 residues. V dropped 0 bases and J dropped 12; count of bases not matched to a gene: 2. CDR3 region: CASSQEGGGQFF. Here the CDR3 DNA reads TGTGCCAGCAGCCAAGAAGGCGGGGGGCAGTTCTTC.

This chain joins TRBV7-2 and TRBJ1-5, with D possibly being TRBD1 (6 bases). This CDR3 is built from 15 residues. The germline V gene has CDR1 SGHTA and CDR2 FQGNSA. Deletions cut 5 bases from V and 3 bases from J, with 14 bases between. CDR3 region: CASSAQGRDNQPQHF. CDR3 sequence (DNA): TGTGCCAGCAGCGCACAGGGTAGAGACAATCAGCCCCAGCATTTT.

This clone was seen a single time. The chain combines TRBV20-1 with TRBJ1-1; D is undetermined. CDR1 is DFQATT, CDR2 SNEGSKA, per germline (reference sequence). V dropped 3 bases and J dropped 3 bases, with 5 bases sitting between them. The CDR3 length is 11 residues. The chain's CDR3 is CSARRDTEAFF. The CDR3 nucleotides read TGCAGTGCTAGGAGGGACACTGAAGCTTTCTTT.

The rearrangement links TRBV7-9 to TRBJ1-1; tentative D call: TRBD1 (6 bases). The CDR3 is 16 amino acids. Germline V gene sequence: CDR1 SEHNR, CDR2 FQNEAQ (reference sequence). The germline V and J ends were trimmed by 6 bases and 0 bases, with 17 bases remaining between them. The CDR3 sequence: CASRPDGEGVNTEAFF. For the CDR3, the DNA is TGTGCCAGCAGACCCGACGGAGAGGGGGTGAACACTGAAGCTTTCTTT.

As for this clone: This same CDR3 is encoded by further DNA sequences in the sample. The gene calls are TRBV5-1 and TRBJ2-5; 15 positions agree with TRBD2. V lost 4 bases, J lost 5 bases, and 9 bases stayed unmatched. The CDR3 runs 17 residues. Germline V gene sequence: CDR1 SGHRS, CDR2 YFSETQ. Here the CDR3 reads CASSPGLAGGPGETQYF. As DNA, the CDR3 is TGCGCCAGCAGCCCTGGACTAGCGGGGGGGCCAGGTGAGACCCAGTACTTC.

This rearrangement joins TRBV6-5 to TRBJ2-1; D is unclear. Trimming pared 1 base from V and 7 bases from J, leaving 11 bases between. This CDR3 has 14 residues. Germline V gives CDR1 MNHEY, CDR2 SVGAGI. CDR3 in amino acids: CASSYFQTRNEQFF. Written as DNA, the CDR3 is TGTGCCAGCAGTTACTTCCAGACGAGGAATGAGCAGTTCTTC.

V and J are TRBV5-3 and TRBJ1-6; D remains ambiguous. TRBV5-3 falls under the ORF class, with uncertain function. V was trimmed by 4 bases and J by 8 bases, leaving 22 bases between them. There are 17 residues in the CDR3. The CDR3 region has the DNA TGTGCCAGAAGCCCCGGGAGGCTGGAGGATGTAGATTCACCCCTCCACTTT. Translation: CARSPGRLEDVDSPLHF.

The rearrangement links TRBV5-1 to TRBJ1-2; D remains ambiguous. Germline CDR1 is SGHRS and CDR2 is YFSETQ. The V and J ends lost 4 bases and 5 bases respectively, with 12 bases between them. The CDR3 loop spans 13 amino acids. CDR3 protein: CASSATEAYGYTF. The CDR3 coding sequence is TGCGCCAGCAGCGCAACAGAAGCTTATGGCTACACCTTC.

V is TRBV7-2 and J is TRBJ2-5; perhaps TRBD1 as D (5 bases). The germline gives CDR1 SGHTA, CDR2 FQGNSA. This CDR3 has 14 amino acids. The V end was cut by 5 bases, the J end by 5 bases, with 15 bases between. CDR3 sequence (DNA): TGTGCCAGCAGCCCGCAAGGGGTATGGGAGACCCAGTACTTC. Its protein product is CASSPQGVWETQYF.

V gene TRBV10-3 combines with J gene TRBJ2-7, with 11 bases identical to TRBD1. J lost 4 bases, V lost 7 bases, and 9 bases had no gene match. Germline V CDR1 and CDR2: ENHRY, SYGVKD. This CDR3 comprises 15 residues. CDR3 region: CAITPNRDRGYEQYF. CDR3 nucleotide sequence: TGTGCCATCACCCCGAACCGGGACAGGGGGTACGAGCAGTACTTC.

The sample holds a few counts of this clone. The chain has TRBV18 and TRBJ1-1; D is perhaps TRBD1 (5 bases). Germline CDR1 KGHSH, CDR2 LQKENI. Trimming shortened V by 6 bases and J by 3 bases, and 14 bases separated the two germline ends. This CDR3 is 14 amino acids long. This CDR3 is CASSIQGGHTEAFF. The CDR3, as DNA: TGTGCCAGCTCTATCCAGGGAGGACACACTGAAGCTTTCTTT.

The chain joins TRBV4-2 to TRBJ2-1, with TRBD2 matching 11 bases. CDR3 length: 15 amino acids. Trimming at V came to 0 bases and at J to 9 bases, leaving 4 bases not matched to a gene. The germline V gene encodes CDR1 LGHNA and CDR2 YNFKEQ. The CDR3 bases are TGTGCCAGCAGCCAAGAAGTCCTAGCGGGGGGTGAGCAGTTCTTC. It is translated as CASSQEVLAGGEQFF.